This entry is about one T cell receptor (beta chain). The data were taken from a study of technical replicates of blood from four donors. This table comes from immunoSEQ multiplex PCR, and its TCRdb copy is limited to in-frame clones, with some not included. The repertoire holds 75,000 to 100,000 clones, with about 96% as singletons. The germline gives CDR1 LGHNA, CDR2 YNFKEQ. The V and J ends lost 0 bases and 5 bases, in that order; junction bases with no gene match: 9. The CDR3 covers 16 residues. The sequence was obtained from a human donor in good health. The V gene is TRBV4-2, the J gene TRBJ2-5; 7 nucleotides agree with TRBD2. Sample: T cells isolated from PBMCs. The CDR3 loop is CASSQDSSGEAETQYF. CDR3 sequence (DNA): TGTGCCAGCAGCCAAGATTCAAGCGGGGAGGCGGAGACCCAGTACTTC.